Sequencing of this TCR beta chain was carried out in a study of identical twins (dated by TCRdb to the mid-2010s). Regarding the study in general: To test whether fetal clonotypes persist, this study deep-sequenced TCR alpha and beta repertoires from monozygotic twins, from unrelated adults of various ages, and from cord blood. Replicate twin experiments were performed at different times using different library preparation protocols to rule out contamination.

The CDR3 holds 12 amino acids from the cysteine to the phenylalanine. The read is trimmed to its CDR3 DNA, 36 bases read in frame from base 1. V is pared back by 6 bases and J by 1 base, with 7 bases lying between the germline termini. The germline V gene (reference sequence) supplies CDR1 DFQATT and CDR2 SNEGSKA. This clonotype appeared a few times. The antigen it binds to is not known. The sample holds no much larger clone one base away, and base qualities are not on file. On the study overall, not on this receptor specifically: In beta out-of-frame sequences, excess twin sharing was weaker, because having fewer shared sequences lowered the signal-to-noise ratio. Because the same donors could not be followed over many years, the conclusions depended on cross-sectional statistical analysis. Abundant cord blood beta clonotypes had fewer insertions, young adult naive repertoires showed a similar but weaker trend, and memory repertoires showed no such trend. Invariant T cells such as MAIT and iNKT could partly confound zero-insertion analyses, although diverse VJ usage argued against such confounding for most clonotypes. In monozygotic twins, out-of-frame TCR alpha sharing was systematically underestimated by recombination models, although the models agreed with sharing between unrelated individuals. Compared with coincidental sharing between unrelated individuals, out-of-frame TCR alpha sequences shared between twins showed an excess of sequences with low generation probability.

All donors were healthy Caucasians. Receptor libraries were prepared by 5' RACE. Sequenced on an Illumina HiSeq 2000. Template switching introduced a universal primer binding site; the final cDNA contained a unique molecular identifier, enabling accurate counting of TCR cDNA molecules. Specific primers in the conserved constant-segment region were used to synthesize first-strand cDNA for TCR alpha and beta chains. Each cDNA library was double barcoded, with a SMART-Mk sample barcode plus Illumina barcodes, to control for contamination. TruSeq adapter sequences and Illumina sample barcodes were added in two successive PCR steps. The TCR alpha and beta cDNA libraries were sequenced on the Illumina HiSeq platform using custom primers. Turning to the authors' computational methods: MiGEC processed the raw reads to extract unique molecular identifiers, while MiXCR was used to determine the CDR3 positions. Recombination models were inferred per individual with the repgenHMM and IGoR tools using an EM algorithm. The analysis of shared clonotypes was done with the tcR package in R, with sharing normalized by the product of cloneset sizes. To study raw recombination free of thymic and clonal selection effects, out-of-frame nonproductive sequences were analyzed. TCRdb trimmed public reads at Q25 via fastp, called clones via MiXCR and kept in-frame beta chains. When rows share a CDR3 protein, they turn into one entry using the most common DNA and genes. TCRdb, rather than the study authors, made the V and J calls. Across this sample there are some 1,600,000 distinct CDR3 sequences, with less than 35% seen only once. The top ten hold 0.25% to 0.3% of the sample.

Input material: cord blood. The source of this sequence is a newborn girl in good health. The sequence links TRBV20-1 to TRBJ2-4, with the D gene uncertain. The CDR3 sequence is CSAYGAKNIQYF. The sequence in DNA is TGCAGTGCCTATGGGGCCAAAAACATTCAGTACTTC.